Listed below are T cell receptor beta chains from one sample, sequenced in a study of OX40 agonist ivuxolimab in advanced cancers. TCRdb's table, derived via immunoSEQ multiplex PCR, lists solely in-frame clones and lacks some. The sample holds about 73,000 clones, roughly 90% seen once. The source material was CD4+ or CD8+ T cells sorted from blood, sampled in a trial of the OX40 agonist ivuxolimab. All receptors derive from an adult with an advanced solid tumor such as melanoma, head and neck, liver or kidney cancer. CDR3s include the opening cysteine and the closing phenylalanine or tryptophan. The order of the fields is CDR3 length, J gene, clone size, D gene, V gene, CDR3 DNA, CDR3 protein. A D gene is named only where the DNA matches it firmly. A clone size is listed for some rows: how often the clone was seen (once, few, many), or a class if it is expanded.

15 | TRBJ2-7 | NA | NA | TRBV4-1 | TGCGCCAGCAGCCAAGATGGGGGTCCGACCTACGAGCAGTACTTC | CASSQDGGPTYEQYF
21 | TRBJ2-2 | NA | TRBD2 | TRBV19 | TGTGCCAGTAGTATGGGGACTAGCGGGACCCGACCCCGGGAATCCACCGGGGAGCTGTTTTTT | CASSMGTSGTRPRESTGELFF
15 | TRBJ1-5 | NA | TRBD1 | TRBV19 | TGTGCCAGTAATCTCGGGACAGTGTTTAGGCAGCCCCAGCATTTT | CASNLGTVFRQPQHF
13 | TRBJ1-5 | NA | NA | TRBV18 | TGTGCCAGCGCGGGGGATCTCAATCAGCCCCAGCATTTT | CASAGDLNQPQHF
16 | TRBJ1-6 | NA | NA | TRBV7-2 | TGTGCCAGCAGCGGGGGGGCCAGACAGTATAATTCACCCCTCCACTTT | CASSGGARQYNSPLHF
15 | TRBJ2-1 | NA | NA | TRBV6-5 | TGTGCCAGCAGTTACGATCGGGAGTTGTTTAATGAGCAGTTCTTC | CASSYDRELFNEQFF
14 | TRBJ2-1 | NA | NA | TRBV19 | TGTGCCAGTAGTCCGTCTGAGACCTACAATGAGCAGTTCTTC | CASSPSETYNEQFF
17 | TRBJ2-1 | NA | TRBD2 | TRBV5-1 | TGCGCCAGCAGCCCGGGCCCGGGACTAGCGGGAGGTAATGAGCAGTTCTTC | CASSPGPGLAGGNEQFF
17 | TRBJ2-3 | once | TRBD2 | TRBV10-3 | TGTGCCATCAGCTCTCCTCCGGGACTAGCGGGAGAAGATACGCAGTATTTT | CAISSPPGLAGEDTQYF
15 | TRBJ1-2 | NA | NA | TRBV4-3 | TGCGCCAGCAGCCAAGGTATAGGGTTCGACTATGGCTACACCTTC | CASSQGIGFDYGYTF
14 | TRBJ1-5 | NA | NA | TRBV6-1 | TGTGCCAGCAACCGCCGGGACCCATCTCTACCCCAGCATTTT | CASNRRDPSLPQHF
15 | TRBJ1-3 | NA | NA | TRBV18 | TGTGCCAGCTCACCAAGTAGAGATGTCGGAAACACCATATATTTT | CASSPSRDVGNTIYF
14 | TRBJ1-1 | NA | NA | TRBV19 | TGTGCCAGTAGTTGGGTCGGGGGGGACACTGAAGCTTTCTTT | CASSWVGGDTEAFF
13 | TRBJ2-7 | few | NA | TRBV6-6 | TGTGCCAGCACCCCCCCTGCCCATGACGAGCAGTACTTC | CASTPPAHDEQYF
15 | TRBJ2-7 | NA | TRBD1 | TRBV18 | TGTGCCAGCTCAGTTCAGGGGGCGGGGACCTCCGAGCAGTACTTC | CASSVQGAGTSEQYF
14 | TRBJ2-7 | NA | NA | TRBV28 | TGTGCCAGCAGTCCCCAGTTAGGGACCACCCAGCAGTACTTC | CASSPQLGTTQQYF
15 | TRBJ1-4 | NA | NA | TRBV5-5 | TGTGCCAGCAGCTTATTTCGTACAGGGAATGAAAAACTGTTTTTT | CASSLFRTGNEKLFF
14 | TRBJ2-3 | NA | TRBD2 | TRBV9 | TGTGCCAGCAGCCCTAGCGGGAGCACAGATACGCAGTATTTT | CASSPSGSTDTQYF
17 | TRBJ1-2 | NA | NA | TRBV6-1 | TGTGCCAGCAGTGAGGCGCAGGGCGCTAATACCAACTATGGCTACACCTTC | CASSEAQGANTNYGYTF
14 | TRBJ1-1 | NA | NA | TRBV5-6 | TGTGCCAGCAGCCGCAGGGGAGTGAACACTGAAGCTTTCTTT | CASSRRGVNTEAFF
16 | TRBJ2-2 | NA | NA | TRBV25-1 | TGTGCCAGCAGTGAATCGGGCCCTACGAACACCGGGGAGCTGTTTTTT | CASSESGPTNTGELFF
16 | TRBJ2-5 | NA | NA | TRBV5-6 | TGTGCCAGCAGCTTGTACGAAAGAACTCTCGGAGAGACCCAGTACTTC | CASSLYERTLGETQYF